This record concerns one TCR beta chain sequence. The data belong to a study of blood T cell repertoires in COVID-19. Study-wide context: The study drew acute and convalescent COVID-19 samples from the United States, Italy and Spain.

In the original analysis: It was from reference gene primer amplification that nucleated cell counts were estimated. The method was immunoSEQ multiplex PCR; TCRdb's version includes in-frame clones alone and lacks a portion of them. V, J and clone size were drawn from that table, and D and trimming were deduced from the DNA. This sample has around 140,000 clones, with 86% found just once. There are 15 residues in the CDR3. CDR1 is KGHSH, CDR2 LQKENI, per germline. With 2 bases removed from V and 0 bases from J, the gap between germline ends came to 11 bases. Material for sequencing was peripheral blood. The TCR was taken from a woman aged 55-69 years with acute or convalescent COVID-19. The rearrangement links TRBV18 to TRBJ2-7; D not resolved. CDR3 nucleotides: TGTGCCAGCTCACCATCAGGATTGAGCTCCTACGAGCAGTACTTC. Protein sequence: CASSPSGLSSYEQYF. Variable domain in full (rest from reference TRBV18 and TRBJ2-7): NAGVMQNPRHLVRRRGQEARLRCSPMKGHSHVYWYRQLPEEGLKFMVYLQKENIIDESGMPKERFSAEFPKEGPSILRIQQVVRGDSAAYFCASSPSGLSSYEQYFGPGTRLTVT.